Listed here are 19 T cell receptor beta chains from one sample, sequenced in a study of blood T cell repertoires in COVID-19. Using immunoSEQ multiplex PCR, the repertoire was profiled, and TCRdb retains in-frame clones only, with some absent. Among about 190,000 clones listed, about nine tenths were seen once. What was sequenced was peripheral blood. The receptors derive from a man aged 35-49 years with acute or convalescent COVID-19.

This sequence joins TRBV6-5 and TRBJ1-4; 7 bases agree with TRBD1. Germline trimming cut 0 bases from V and 3 bases from J; bases unmatched to any gene: 4. CDR1 is MNHEY and CDR2 is SVGAGI in the germline V gene. The CDR3 runs 16 residues. CDR3 sequence (DNA): TGTGCCAGCAGTTACTCATCAGGGGGACCTAATGAAAAACTGTTTTTT. It is translated as CASSYSSGGPNEKLFF.

This clone is a singleton in its sample. The V and J genes are TRBV6-4 and TRBJ2-7; 16 bases align to TRBD2. The V gene's germline CDR1 is MRHNA and CDR2 SNTAGT. J gave up 3 bases and V 8 bases, and 7 bases lay outside the gene matches. The CDR3 extends over 16 amino acids. The CDR3 DNA reads TGTGCCAGCTACGGGACTAGCGGGGGGGCCTTCTACGAGCAGTACTTC. Its protein product is CASYGTSGGAFYEQYF.

This chain joins TRBV7-6 and TRBJ2-2; the D is unclear. The V and J ends lost 5 bases and 6 bases respectively, with 13 bases between them. The CDR3 contains 14 residues. Germline V gene lookup returns CDR1 SGHVS and CDR2 FNYEAQ. The CDR3 is CASSPELLAGELFF. Here the CDR3 DNA reads TGTGCCAGCAGCCCCGAGCTTCTGGCCGGGGAGCTGTTTTTT.

The rearrangement joins TRBV18 to TRBJ2-7, with a tentative D call TRBD1 (5 bases). CDR3 length: 16 amino acids. V was shortened by 3 bases and J by 2 bases, with 17 bases between the two germline ends. Per the germline V gene, CDR1 is KGHSH and CDR2 is LQKENI. CDR3 DNA sequence: TGTGCCAGCTCACCGGTAGACAGCGCTCGTCCCTACGAGCAGTACTTC. Encoded protein: CASSPVDSARPYEQYF.

This clone was seen only once. This rearrangement joins TRBV19 to TRBJ2-1, with TRBD1 matching over 7 bases. This CDR3 is 15 amino acids long. J was trimmed by 9 bases and V by 6 bases; bases with no gene match: 14. Germline loops: CDR1 LNHDA, CDR2 SQIVND (reference sequence). CDR3 nucleotides: TGTGCCAGTAGCCCGACAGGGTATTACGGCGGTGAGCAGTTCTTC. Amino acid sequence: CASSPTGYYGGEQFF.

The chain couples TRBV4-2 to TRBJ1-3; D uncertain. V was trimmed by 0 bases and J by 6 bases, leaving 12 bases between them. This CDR3 has 15 amino acids. Germline-derived CDR1 and CDR2 are LGHNA and YNFKEQ. CDR3 DNA sequence: TGTGCCAGCAGCCAAGATTTCAGTACAACAAACACCATATATTTT. This encodes CASSQDFSTTNTIYF.

The chain recombines TRBV10-3 with TRBJ2-1; 8 bases fit TRBD1. Germline-derived CDR1 and CDR2 are ENHRY and SYGVKD. Trimming cost V 10 bases and J 4 bases; bases outside gene matches: 9. This CDR3 region has 14 residues. The CDR3 DNA reads as TGTGCCACCGGACAGGGCTTAGGGTACAATGAGCAGTTCTTC. Protein sequence: CATGQGLGYNEQFF.

The chain couples TRBV2 to TRBJ2-2; 8 bases agree with TRBD1. J gave up 6 bases and V 7 bases, and 4 bases lay outside the gene matches. The length of the CDR3 is 13 residues. Germline CDR1 is SNHLY and CDR2 is FYNNEI. This CDR3 reads CASNDRGAGELFF. The DNA of the CDR3 is TGTGCCAGCAATGACAGGGGAGCCGGGGAGCTGTTTTTT.

This chain uses TRBV7-9 with TRBJ1-2, with TRBD1 as a possible D gene (5 bases). V gave up 1 base and J gave up 7 bases, with 13 bases separating them. The V gene's germline CDR1 is SEHNR and CDR2 FQNEAQ (reference sequence). The CDR3 loop spans 14 amino acids. This chain's CDR3 is CASSLVAGSGGYTF. The CDR3 DNA reads TGTGCCAGCAGCTTAGTGGCAGGGTCTGGTGGCTACACCTTC.

This clone has a handful of counts. The chain joins TRBV6-1 to TRBJ1-5; TRBD1 matches 7 bases. The CDR3 is 15 residues long. Germline assignment: CDR1 MNHNS and CDR2 SASEGT. With 3 bases clipped from V and 4 bases from J, the junction kept 6 bases outside the gene matches. CDR3 sequence: CASSDRGQPNQPQHF. CDR3 bases: TGTGCCAGCAGTGATAGGGGACAGCCTAATCAGCCCCAGCATTTT.

The CDR3 loop is CASSLETADTQYF. For the CDR3, the DNA is TGCGCCAGCAGCTTGGAAACGGCAGATACGCAGTATTTT. The chain uses TRBV5-1 and TRBJ2-3; D gene uncertain. The ends were cut back, 0 bases at V and 4 bases at J, with 6 bases in the middle. Germline V gene lookup returns CDR1 SGHRS and CDR2 YFSETQ. The CDR3 spans 13 residues.

This clone was detected only a few times. The chain is built from TRBV5-1 and TRBJ1-4; the match to TRBD1 covers 9 bases. V dropped 5 bases and J dropped 0; count of bases not matched to a gene: 5. Per germline, CDR1 SGHRS and CDR2 YFSETQ. This CDR3 is built from 16 residues. The CDR3 region has the DNA TGCGCCAGCAGTCGAACAGGGGGCTCAACTAATGAAAAACTGTTTTTT. Its protein is CASSRTGGSTNEKLFF. Drawing the rest from reference TRBV5-1 and TRBJ1-4, the complete variable domain is KAGVTQTPRYLIKTRGQQVTLSCSPISGHRSVSWYQQTPGQGLQFLFEYFSETQRNKGNFPGRFSGRQFSNSRSEMNVSTLELGDSALYLCASSRTGGSTNEKLFFGSGTQLSVL.

V usage is TRBV28 and J usage is TRBJ1-5, with 8 bases identical to TRBD1. The CDR3 length is 15 residues. The germline gives CDR1 MDHEN, CDR2 SYDVKM. The junction had 4 bases not matched to a gene; V was cut back by 6 bases and J by 0 bases. The CDR3, as DNA: TGTGCCAGCAGAAGGACAGGGTTTAGCAATCAGCCCCAGCATTTT. It is translated as CASRRTGFSNQPQHF. The full variable domain, in which reference TRBV28 and TRBJ1-5 provide the parts outside the CDR3, is DVKVTQSSRYLVKRTGEKVFLECVQDMDHENMFWYRQDPGLGLRLIYFSYDVKMKEKGDIPEGYSVSREKKERFSLILESASTNQTSMYLCASRRTGFSNQPQHFGDGTRLSIL.

The V call is TRBV5-5, the J call TRBJ2-3; D is unresolved. CDR1 SGHKS and CDR2 YYEKEE come from the germline V gene (reference sequence). V was pared by 0 bases and J by 0 bases, with 11 bases between. This CDR3 is built from 16 residues. CDR3 sequence reads: CASSLALLQSTDTQYF. CDR3 coding DNA: TGTGCCAGCAGCTTGGCCTTGCTACAGAGCACAGATACGCAGTATTTT.

The rearrangement uses TRBV11-3 and TRBJ2-7; no definite D call. This CDR3 has 13 residues. CDR1 SGHNT and CDR2 YENEEA come from the germline V gene. V was clipped by 5 bases and J by 2 bases, with 10 bases between them. The CDR3 is CASSLAPTYEQYF. Written as DNA, the CDR3 is TGTGCCAGCAGCCTCGCGCCGACCTACGAGCAGTACTTC.

The CDR3 coding sequence is TGCGCCAGCAGCTTAGGAGTTGGGGAGACCCAGTACTTC. Residues: CASSLGVGETQYF. The chain joins TRBV5-1 to TRBJ2-5, with no clear D. This CDR3 has 13 amino acids. With 2 bases removed from V and 5 bases from J, the gap between germline ends came to 10 bases. Germline lookup yields CDR1 SGHRS and CDR2 YFSETQ.

The genes are TRBV28 and TRBJ1-5; TRBD1 is a possible D gene (6 bases). V lost 2 bases to trimming and J lost 2 bases, with 13 bases between them. CDR3 size: 16 residues. Germline assignment: CDR1 MDHEN and CDR2 SYDVKM. The CDR3 is CASSLSRGGGNQPQHF. CDR3 nucleotides: TGTGCCAGCAGTTTAAGCCGGGGGGGCGGCAATCAGCCCCAGCATTTT.

This rearrangement joins TRBV11-1 to TRBJ2-2; perhaps TRBD2 as D (5 bases). The length of the CDR3 is 14 residues. Germline CDR1 is SGHAT and CDR2 is FQDESV (reference sequence). V was trimmed by 7 bases and J by 4 bases, leaving 13 bases between them. As DNA, the CDR3 is TGTGCCAGCAAGGGAGAGCCAACCACCGGGGAGCTGTTTTTT. This encodes CASKGEPTTGELFF. Supplemented by reference TRBV11-1 and TRBJ2-2, the full variable domain reads EAEVAQSPRYKITEKSQAVAFWCDPISGHATLYWYRQILGQGPELLVQFQDESVVDDSQLPKDRFSAERLKGVDSTLKIQPAELGDSAMYLCASKGEPTTGELFFGEGSRLTVL.

The gene calls are TRBV13 and TRBJ2-3; perhaps TRBD2 as D (5 bases). Between the trimmed V and J ends, which lost 3 bases and 2 bases, there was a span of 6 bases. The CDR3 is made up of 13 amino acids. The germline gives CDR1 PRHDT, CDR2 FYEKMQ (reference sequence). The CDR3 nucleotides read TGTGCCAGCAGCTTGGACTCCACAGATACGCAGTATTTT. Amino acids: CASSLDSTDTQYF. Together with reference TRBV13 and TRBJ2-3, the CDR3 gives the full variable domain: AAGVIQSPRHLIKEKRETATLKCYPIPRHDTVYWYQQGPGQDPQFLISFYEKMQSDKGSIPDRFSAQQFSDYHSELNMSSLELGDSALYFCASSLDSTDTQYFGPGTRLTVL.